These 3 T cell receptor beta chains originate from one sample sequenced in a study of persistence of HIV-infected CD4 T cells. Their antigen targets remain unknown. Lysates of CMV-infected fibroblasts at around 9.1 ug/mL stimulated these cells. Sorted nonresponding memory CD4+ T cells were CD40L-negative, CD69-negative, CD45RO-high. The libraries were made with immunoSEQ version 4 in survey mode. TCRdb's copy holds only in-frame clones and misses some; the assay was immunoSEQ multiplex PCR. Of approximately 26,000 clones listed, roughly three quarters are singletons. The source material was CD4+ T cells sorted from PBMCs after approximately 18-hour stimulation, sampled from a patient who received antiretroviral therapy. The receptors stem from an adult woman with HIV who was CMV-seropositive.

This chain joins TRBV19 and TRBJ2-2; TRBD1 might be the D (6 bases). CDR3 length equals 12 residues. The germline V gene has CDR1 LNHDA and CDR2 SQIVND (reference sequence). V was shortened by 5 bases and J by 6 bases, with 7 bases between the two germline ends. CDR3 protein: CASSHRAGELFF. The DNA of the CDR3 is TGTGCCAGTAGTCACAGGGCCGGGGAGCTGTTTTTT.

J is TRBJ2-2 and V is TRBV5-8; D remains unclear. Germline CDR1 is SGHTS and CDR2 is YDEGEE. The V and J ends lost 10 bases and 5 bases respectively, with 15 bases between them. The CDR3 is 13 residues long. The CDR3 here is CAGTGRMTGELFF. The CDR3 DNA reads TGTGCCGGTACGGGTCGTATGACCGGGGAGCTGTTTTTT.

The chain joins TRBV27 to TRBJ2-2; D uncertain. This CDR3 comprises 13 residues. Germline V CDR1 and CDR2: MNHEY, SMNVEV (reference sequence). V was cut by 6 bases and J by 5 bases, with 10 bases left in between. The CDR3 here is CASSPYVTGELFF. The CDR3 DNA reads TGTGCCAGCAGCCCTTATGTGACCGGGGAGCTGTTTTTT.